Listed here are 3 T cell receptor beta chains from one sample, sequenced in a study of regulatory T cells in long-lasting Graves disease. HTBI primers from iRepertoire and Arm-PCR of CDR3 regions yielded the TCR beta libraries. Using its own MiXCR run on the multiplex PCR reads, TCRdb lists one record per CDR3 protein. The sample carries about 350,000 distinct CDR3 sequences, roughly 17% recorded once. Time point described: newly diagnosed GD, antithyroid drugs for less than 3 months. Isolated PBMC RNA provided the starting material for the TCR library. These records were also assigned to another study, of T cells in Graves' hyperthyroidism and ophthalmopathy.

Specimen: peripheral blood mononuclear cells (PBMCs), collected at new diagnosis, from a patient treated with antithyroid drugs. Receptors originate from a woman in her late teens or twenties with Graves disease.

This clonotype was detected a few times. A read error is possible here, since a much larger clone lies one base away. The CDR3 sequence is CASSIVETQHF. CDR3 nucleotide sequence: TGTGCCAGCAGCATCGTAGAGACCCAGCACTTC. V gene TRBV11-2 combines with J gene TRBJ2-5; no firm D call. Germline CDR1 is SGHAT and CDR2 is FQNNGV. The CDR3 is made up of 11 amino acids.

This chain links TRBV9 with TRBJ2-7; unclear D gene. Trimming left V 2 bases short and J 6 bases short, with 21 bases between. The CDR3 is made up of 16 amino acids. Germline assignment: CDR1 SGDLS and CDR2 YYNGEE. The CDR3 reads CASSVSPRDGFREQYF. The CDR3 DNA reads TGTGCCAGCAGCGTGTCCCCCCGAGACGGTTTCCGCGAGCAGTACTTC.

The J gene is TRBJ1-2, the V gene TRBV6-9, with a weak D call TRBD1 (6 bases). This CDR3 comprises 17 residues. The ends were cut back, 3 bases at V and 4 bases at J, with 21 bases in the middle. Germline-derived CDR1 and CDR2 are MNHGY and SVAAGI. This CDR3 reads CASSYGQGILAPYGYTF. CDR3 in DNA: TGTGCCAGCAGTTACGGGCAGGGGATATTAGCTCCCTATGGCTACACCTTC.